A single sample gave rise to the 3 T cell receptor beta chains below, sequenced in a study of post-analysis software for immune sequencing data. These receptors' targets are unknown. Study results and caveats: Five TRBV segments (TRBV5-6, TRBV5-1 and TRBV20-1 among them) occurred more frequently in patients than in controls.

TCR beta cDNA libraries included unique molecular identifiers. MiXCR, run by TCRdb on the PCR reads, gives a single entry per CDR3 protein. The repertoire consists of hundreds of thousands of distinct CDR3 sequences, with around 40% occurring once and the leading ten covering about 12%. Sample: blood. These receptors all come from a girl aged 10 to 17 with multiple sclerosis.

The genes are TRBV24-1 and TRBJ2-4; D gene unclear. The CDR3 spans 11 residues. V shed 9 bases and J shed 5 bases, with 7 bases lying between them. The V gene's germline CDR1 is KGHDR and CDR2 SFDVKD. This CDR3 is CATGHQNIQYF. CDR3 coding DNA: TGTGCCACCGGCCACCAAAACATTCAGTACTTC.

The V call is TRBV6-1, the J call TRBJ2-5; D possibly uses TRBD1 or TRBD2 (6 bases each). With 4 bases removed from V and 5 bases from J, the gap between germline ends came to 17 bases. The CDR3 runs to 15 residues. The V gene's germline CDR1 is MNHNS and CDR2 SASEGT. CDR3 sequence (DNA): TGTGCCAGCAGTGGGGGGGCAGGTACGTTGGAGACCCAGTACTTC. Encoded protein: CASSGGAGTLETQYF.

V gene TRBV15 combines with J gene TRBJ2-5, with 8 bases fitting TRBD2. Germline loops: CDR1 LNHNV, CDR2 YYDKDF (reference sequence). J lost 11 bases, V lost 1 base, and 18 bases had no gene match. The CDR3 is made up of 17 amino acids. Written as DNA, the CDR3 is TGTGCCACCAGCAGAGGGTTAGCGGGAACGAAAATCAATGAGCAGTACTTC. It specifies CATSRGLAGTKINEQYF.